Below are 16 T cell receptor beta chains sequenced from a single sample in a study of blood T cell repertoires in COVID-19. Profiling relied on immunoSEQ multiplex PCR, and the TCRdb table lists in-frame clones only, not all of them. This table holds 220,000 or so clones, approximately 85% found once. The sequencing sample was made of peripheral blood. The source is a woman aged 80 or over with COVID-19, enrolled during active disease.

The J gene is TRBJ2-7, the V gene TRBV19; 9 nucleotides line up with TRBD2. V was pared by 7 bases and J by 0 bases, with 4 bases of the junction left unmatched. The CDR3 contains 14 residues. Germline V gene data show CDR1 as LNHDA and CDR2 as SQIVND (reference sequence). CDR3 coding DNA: TGTGCCAGTAAATATAGCGGGAGCTCCTACGAGCAGTACTTC. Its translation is CASKYSGSSYEQYF.

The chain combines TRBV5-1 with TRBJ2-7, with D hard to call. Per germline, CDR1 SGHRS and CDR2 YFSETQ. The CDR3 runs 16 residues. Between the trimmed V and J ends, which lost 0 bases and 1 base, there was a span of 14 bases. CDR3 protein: CASSLAGSPVSYEQYF. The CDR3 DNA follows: TGCGCCAGCAGCTTGGCCGGTTCCCCCGTATCCTACGAGCAGTACTTC. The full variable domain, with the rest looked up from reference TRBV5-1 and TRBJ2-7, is KAGVTQTPRYLIKTRGQQVTLSCSPISGHRSVSWYQQTPGQGLQFLFEYFSETQRNKGNFPGRFSGRQFSNSRSEMNVSTLELGDSALYLCASSLAGSPVSYEQYFGPGTRLTVT.

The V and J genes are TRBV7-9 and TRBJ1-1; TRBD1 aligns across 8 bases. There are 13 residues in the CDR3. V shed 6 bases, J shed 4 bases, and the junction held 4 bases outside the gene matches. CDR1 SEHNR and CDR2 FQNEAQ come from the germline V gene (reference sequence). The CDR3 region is CASRIQGATEAFF. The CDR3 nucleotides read TGTGCCAGCAGAATTCAGGGGGCCACTGAAGCTTTCTTT.

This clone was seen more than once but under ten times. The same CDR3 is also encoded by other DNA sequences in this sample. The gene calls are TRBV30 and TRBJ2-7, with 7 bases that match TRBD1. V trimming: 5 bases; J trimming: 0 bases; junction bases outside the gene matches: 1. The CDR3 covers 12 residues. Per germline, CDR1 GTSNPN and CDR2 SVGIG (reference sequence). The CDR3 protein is CAWGDSSYEQYF. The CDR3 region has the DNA TGTGCCTGGGGGGACAGCTCCTACGAGCAGTACTTC.

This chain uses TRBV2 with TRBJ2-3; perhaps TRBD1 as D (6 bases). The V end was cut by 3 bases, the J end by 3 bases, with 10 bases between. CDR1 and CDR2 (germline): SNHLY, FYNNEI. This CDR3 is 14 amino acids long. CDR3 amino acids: CASSDDRRTDTQYF. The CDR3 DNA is TGTGCCAGCAGTGACGACAGGAGAACAGATACGCAGTATTTT.

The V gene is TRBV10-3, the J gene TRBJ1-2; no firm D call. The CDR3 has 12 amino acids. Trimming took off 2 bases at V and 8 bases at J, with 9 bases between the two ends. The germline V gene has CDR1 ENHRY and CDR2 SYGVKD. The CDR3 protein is CAISEREDGYTF. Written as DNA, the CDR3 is TGTGCCATCAGTGAGCGGGAGGACGGCTACACCTTC.

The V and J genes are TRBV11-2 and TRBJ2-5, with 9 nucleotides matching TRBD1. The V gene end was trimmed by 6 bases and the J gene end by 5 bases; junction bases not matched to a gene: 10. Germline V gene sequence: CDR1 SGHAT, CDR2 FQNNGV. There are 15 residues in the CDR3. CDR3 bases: TGTGCCAGCAGGATTCCGGGACAGGGTCTGGAGACCCAGTACTTC. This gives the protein CASRIPGQGLETQYF. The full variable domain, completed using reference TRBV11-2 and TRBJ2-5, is EAGVAQSPRYKIIEKRQSVAFWCNPISGHATLYWYQQILGQGPKLLIQFQNNGVVDDSQLPKDRFSAERLKGVDSTLKIQPAKLEDSAVYLCASRIPGQGLETQYFGPGTRLLVL.

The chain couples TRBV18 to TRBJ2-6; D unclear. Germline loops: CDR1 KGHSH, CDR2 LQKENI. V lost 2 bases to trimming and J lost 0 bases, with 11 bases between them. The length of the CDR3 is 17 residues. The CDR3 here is CASSPSQVLSGANVLTF. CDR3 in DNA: TGTGCCAGCTCACCATCTCAGGTCCTCTCTGGGGCCAACGTCCTGACTTTC.

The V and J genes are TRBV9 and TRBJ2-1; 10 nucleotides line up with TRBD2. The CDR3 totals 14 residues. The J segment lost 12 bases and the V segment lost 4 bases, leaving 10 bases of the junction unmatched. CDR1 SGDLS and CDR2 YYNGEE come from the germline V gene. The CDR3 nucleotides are TGTGCCAGCAGCTTGGGGACTAGCGTTTTACCGCAGTTCTTC. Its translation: CASSLGTSVLPQFF. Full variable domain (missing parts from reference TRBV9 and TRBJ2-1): DSGVTQTPKHLITATGQRVTLRCSPRSGDLSVYWYQQSLDQGLQFLIQYYNGEERAKGNILERFSAQQFPDLHSELNLSSLELGDSALYFCASSLGTSVLPQFFGPGTRLTVL.

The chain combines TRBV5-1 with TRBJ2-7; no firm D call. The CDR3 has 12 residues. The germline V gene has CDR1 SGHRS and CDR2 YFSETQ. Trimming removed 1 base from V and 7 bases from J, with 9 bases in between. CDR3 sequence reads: CASSLHPREQYF. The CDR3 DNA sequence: TGCGCCAGCAGCTTGCACCCGCGGGAGCAGTACTTC.

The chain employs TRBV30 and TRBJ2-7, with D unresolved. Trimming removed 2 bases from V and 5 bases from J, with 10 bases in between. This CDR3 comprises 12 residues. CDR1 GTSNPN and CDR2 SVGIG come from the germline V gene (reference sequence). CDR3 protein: CAWSPHRDEQYF. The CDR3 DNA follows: TGTGCCTGGAGTCCTCATCGGGACGAGCAGTACTTC.

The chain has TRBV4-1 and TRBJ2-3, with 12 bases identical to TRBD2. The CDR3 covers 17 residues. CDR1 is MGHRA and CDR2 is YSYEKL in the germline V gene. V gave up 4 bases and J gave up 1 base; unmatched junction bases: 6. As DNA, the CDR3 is TGCGCCAGCAGCCGCTTTCTAGCGGGGGGGCGCACAGATACGCAGTATTTT. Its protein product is CASSRFLAGGRTDTQYF.

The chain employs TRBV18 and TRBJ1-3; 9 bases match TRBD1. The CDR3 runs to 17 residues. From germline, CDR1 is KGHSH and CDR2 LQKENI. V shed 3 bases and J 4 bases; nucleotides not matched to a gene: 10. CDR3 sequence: CASSPTPGQGAGNTIYF. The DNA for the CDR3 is TGTGCCAGCTCACCGACCCCGGGACAGGGAGCAGGAAACACCATATATTTT.

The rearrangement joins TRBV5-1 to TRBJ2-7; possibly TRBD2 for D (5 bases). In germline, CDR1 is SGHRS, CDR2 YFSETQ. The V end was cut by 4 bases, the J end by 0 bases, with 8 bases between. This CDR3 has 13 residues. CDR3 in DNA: TGCGCCAGCAGCACGGGGAGCTCCTACGAGCAGTACTTC. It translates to CASSTGSSYEQYF.

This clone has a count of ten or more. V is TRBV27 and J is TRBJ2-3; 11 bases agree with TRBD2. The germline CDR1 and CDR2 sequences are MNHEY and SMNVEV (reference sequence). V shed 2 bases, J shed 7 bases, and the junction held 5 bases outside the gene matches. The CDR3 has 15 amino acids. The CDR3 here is CASSLGLAGGNTQYF. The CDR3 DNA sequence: TGTGCCAGCAGTTTAGGCCTAGCGGGAGGCAATACGCAGTATTTT.

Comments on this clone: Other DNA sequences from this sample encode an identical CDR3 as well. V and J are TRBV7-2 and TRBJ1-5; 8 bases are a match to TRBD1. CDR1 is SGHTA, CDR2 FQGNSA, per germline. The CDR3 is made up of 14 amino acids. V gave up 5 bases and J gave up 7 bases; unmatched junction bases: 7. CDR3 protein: CASSPRTGNQPQHF. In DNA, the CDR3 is TGTGCCAGCAGCCCACGGACAGGGAACCAGCCCCAGCATTTT.